The entry below gives a single T cell receptor beta chain sequence along with its context. No antigen is known for it. A much bigger clone sits one base away, suggesting this may be a read error. This sample is part of a study of T cells in Graves' hyperthyroidism and ophthalmopathy. Turning to the study itself: Peripheral blood was secured at the point of initial diagnosis, before any treatment. Points from the study as a whole: Ophthalmopathy could be told apart from stable hyperthyroidism with a 13 V-J model. Ophthalmopathy got predicted by the model a median roughly 6.1 months before its onset.

Amplification yielded TCR beta CDR3 regions, with RNA transcripts as the source. In the first-round RT-PCR of the TCR CDR3, the HTBI primer set was used. Each CDR3 protein gets one entry after TCRdb re-called the multiplex PCR reads with MiXCR. The table shows 390,000 or so distinct CDR3 sequences, with 14% to 15% occurring only once. The TCR originated in a man aged 18 to 30 with Graves' ophthalmopathy. The sample comprised blood.

This CDR3 reads CASSLDNYEQYF. The CDR3 coding sequence is TGTGCCAGCAGCTTAGATAACTACGAGCAGTACTTC. This rearrangement joins TRBV7-9 to TRBJ2-7; the D is unclear. V gave up 1 base and J gave up 3 bases, with 4 bases separating them. Per the germline V gene, CDR1 is SEHNR and CDR2 is FQNEAQ (reference sequence). The CDR3 contains 12 residues.